Listed below are T cell receptor beta chains from one sample, sequenced in a study of blood T cell repertoires in COVID-19. The assay was immunoSEQ multiplex PCR, and TCRdb's table has in-frame clones only and misses some. The sample yields some 270,000 clones, 86% seen once. Sequenced input: peripheral blood. Receptors were obtained from a man aged 40-55 years with active or convalescent COVID-19. Each CDR3 is given with its conserved first and last residue. Each record gives: clone size, V gene, D gene, J gene, CDR3 DNA, CDR3 protein. D genes are given only for firm matches. Size tells how often a clone was seen (once, few, many) or the class of an expanded clone, and some rows leave it out.

.,TRBV21-1,.,TRBJ2-7,TGTGCCAGCAGCAAATGGTCCGGGACAGTTAAGGATGCCTACGAGCAGTACTTC,CASSKWSGTVKDAYEQYF
.,TRBV7-9,TRBD1,TRBJ1-1,TGTGCCGGTCTGGGACAGGAGAACACTGAAGCTTTCTTT,CAGLGQENTEAFF
.,TRBV6-5,.,TRBJ1-3,TGTGCCAGCAGCTCTCCCTCCCGGAACACCATATATTTT,CASSSPSRNTIYF
once,TRBV28,.,TRBJ1-1,TGTGCCAGCAGTTTGCTGCAGGGGATATCTGAAGCTTTCTTT,CASSLLQGISEAFF
.,TRBV5-6,.,TRBJ2-7,TGTGCCAGCAGCTCCTGGGGGGGCAGCTCCTACGAGCAGTACTTC,CASSSWGGSSYEQYF
once,TRBV19,.,TRBJ1-5,TGTGCCAGTACGAGCAGGGAAGATCAGCCCCAGCATTTT,CASTSREDQPQHF
.,TRBV9,.,TRBJ2-5,TGTGCCAGCAGCCCTCATGGGGCAGTACAAGAGACCCAGTACTTC,CASSPHGAVQETQYF
.,TRBV2,TRBD1,TRBJ2-5,TGTGCCAGTAGGGGATTCGGGACAGGGTTTATGGTGACCCAGTACTTC,CASRGFGTGFMVTQYF
.,TRBV6-5,.,TRBJ2-7,TGTGCCAGCAGATTGACAGCGAACTACGAGCAGTACTTC,CASRLTANYEQYF
.,TRBV12-3/TRBV12-4,.,TRBJ2-1,TGTGCCAGCAGTTTATCGGGTGAGCAGTTCTTC,CASSLSGEQFF
.,TRBV5-1,TRBD1,TRBJ2-7,TGCGCCAGCAGCTTGGTTCCAGGGGGCAACTACGAGCAGTACTTC,CASSLVPGGNYEQYF
.,TRBV5-1,.,TRBJ1-3,TGCGCCAGCAGTCCAGGGTTCACCAGTGGAAACACCATATATTTT,CASSPGFTSGNTIYF
.,TRBV20-1,.,TRBJ2-5,TGCAGTGCTAGTTTTGGGGGGGGGCCGTACCAAGAGACCCAGTACTTC,CSASFGGGPYQETQYF
few,TRBV3-1/TRBV3-2,.,TRBJ1-6,TGTGCCAGCAGCCAAGAGCTCGGGACTCTGAATTCACCCCTCCACTTT,CASSQELGTLNSPLHF
.,TRBV27,.,TRBJ1-6,TGTGCCAGCAGTTTATCGGAGCGGTCGGATTCACCCCTCCACTTT,CASSLSERSDSPLHF
.,TRBV3-1/TRBV3-2,TRBD1,TRBJ1-2,TGTGCCAGCAGACCAACAGGGGGCCCTAACTATGGCTACACCTTC,CASRPTGGPNYGYTF
.,TRBV2,.,TRBJ2-5,TGTGCCAGCACCGAAAATAGCAAAGAGACCCAGTACTTC,CASTENSKETQYF
once,TRBV27,.,TRBJ1-2,TGTGCCAGCAGTCCCGTGGGGCTCGGGGGCTACACCTTC,CASSPVGLGGYTF
few,TRBV2,.,TRBJ1-4,TGTGCCAGCCGGAGAAGCGCGCGAAATAATGAAAAACTGTTTTTT,CASRRSARNNEKLFF
.,TRBV9,.,TRBJ1-3,TGTGCCAGCAGTAATCCGGGACACGGAAACACCATATATTTT,CASSNPGHGNTIYF
.,TRBV6-5,TRBD1,TRBJ2-7,TGTGCCATTCCGGACAGGGCCCCCTACGAGCAGTACTTC,CAIPDRAPYEQYF
.,TRBV12-5,TRBD2,TRBJ2-4,TGTGCTAGTGGTTTGGGGGGAGGGCCCTTAGCCAAAAACATTCAGTACTTC,CASGLGGGPLAKNIQYF
.,TRBV28,TRBD2,TRBJ2-7,TGTGCCAGCAGCCTTACTCGCGGGGGGGCCGGGGAGCAGTACTTC,CASSLTRGGAGEQYF
few,TRBV7-3,TRBD1,TRBJ1-3,TGTGCCAGCAGCTTATATGGCCAGGGGGTATCCGGAAACACCATATATTTT,CASSLYGQGVSGNTIYF
.,TRBV14,TRBD1,TRBJ1-1,TGTGCCAGCAGCCAGACAGGGCCAGTTGAAGCTTTCTTT,CASSQTGPVEAFF
.,TRBV28,.,TRBJ1-5,TGTGCCAGCACTCCTACGCTCCCATATAGCAATCAGCCCCAGCATTTT,CASTPTLPYSNQPQHF
.,TRBV11-2,.,TRBJ1-4,TGTGCCAGCAGCCCAAATTTTGCAACTAATGAAAAACTGTTTTTT,CASSPNFATNEKLFF
.,TRBV9,.,TRBJ2-7,TGTGCCAGCAGCGTGGGCGGGGGCGGCGAGCAGTACTTC,CASSVGGGGEQYF
.,TRBV4-2,TRBD1,TRBJ2-1,TGTGCCAGCAGCCAAGATGTGACAGGGTTCTACAATGAGCAGTTCTTC,CASSQDVTGFYNEQFF
.,TRBV7-8,TRBD1,TRBJ2-7,TGTGCCAGCAGCGTAGTTCAGGGGGCGGGGGAGCAGTACTTC,CASSVVQGAGEQYF
.,TRBV27,.,TRBJ2-7,TGTGCCAGGAAGAATCATCAGTTGTACTTC,CARKNHQLYF
.,TRBV5-1,TRBD1,TRBJ2-2,TGCGCCAGCAGCTGGGACAGGAGGGGCGGGGAGCTGTTTTTT,CASSWDRRGGELFF
.,TRBV5-5,TRBD1,TRBJ1-5,TGTGCCAGCAGCTTGGGGACAGGGGGCTCTGGGGCCCAGCATTTT,CASSLGTGGSGAQHF
.,TRBV2,.,TRBJ2-1,TGTGCCAGTGTCAGAGGGCCAAGCGCCAATGTAGAGCAGTTCTTC,CASVRGPSANVEQFF